This TCR beta chain was documented in a study of OX40 agonist ivuxolimab in advanced cancers. Study findings and constraints: Patients with a partial response at 0.1-3.0 mg/kg had among the lowest clonal expansion.

This table comes from immunoSEQ multiplex PCR, and its TCRdb copy is limited to in-frame clones, with some not included. Among 100,000 to 130,000 clones listed, approximately 90% were seen once. Germline loops: CDR1 PRHDT, CDR2 FYEKMQ (reference sequence). CDR3 length: 16 residues. Trimming cost V 2 bases and J 0 bases; bases outside gene matches: 7. Turning to this clone: The target antigen is unknown.

This chain links TRBV13 with TRBJ2-7; TRBD1 matches 7 bases. The sample in question was CD4+ or CD8+ T cells sorted from blood, obtained in a trial of the OX40 agonist ivuxolimab. This receptor was obtained from an adult with an advanced solid tumor such as melanoma, head and neck, liver or kidney cancer. As DNA, the CDR3 is TGTGCCAGCAGCTTAAGGCCGGGACAGTTCTCCTACGAGCAGTACTTC. It codes for CASSLRPGQFSYEQYF. Full variable domain (outside the CDR3, taken from reference TRBV13 and TRBJ2-7): AAGVIQSPRHLIKEKRETATLKCYPIPRHDTVYWYQQGPGQDPQFLISFYEKMQSDKGSIPDRFSAQQFSDYHSELNMSSLELGDSALYFCASSLRPGQFSYEQYFGPGTRLTVT.